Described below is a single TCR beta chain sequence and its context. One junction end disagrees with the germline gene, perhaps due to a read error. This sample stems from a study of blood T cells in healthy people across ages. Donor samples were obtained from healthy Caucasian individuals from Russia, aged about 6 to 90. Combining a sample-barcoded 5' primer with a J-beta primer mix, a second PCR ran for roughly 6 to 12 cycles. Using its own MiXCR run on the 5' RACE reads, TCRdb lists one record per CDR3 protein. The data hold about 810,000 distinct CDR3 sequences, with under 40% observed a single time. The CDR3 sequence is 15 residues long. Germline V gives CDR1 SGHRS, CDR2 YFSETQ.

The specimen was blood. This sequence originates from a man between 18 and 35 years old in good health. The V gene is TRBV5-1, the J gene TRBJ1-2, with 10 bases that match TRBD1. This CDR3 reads CASTLPGQGHYCYTF. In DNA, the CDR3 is TGCGCCAGCACCCTTCCGGGACAGGGGCACTATTGCTACACCTTC.